This T cell receptor beta chain emerged from a study of T cells in localized non-small cell lung cancer. Study observations and caveats: Heterogeneity stays possible, as sequencing covered only one tumor region. Paired adjacent lung recovered a median around 60 of the top 100 tumor clones. An association was observed between higher blood T cell density and longer overall survival. Uninvolved adjacent lung had higher T cell clonality than tumor and all other tissues.

On this clone itself: Its antigen is not identified.

The CDR3 runs to 16 residues. Measured with immunoSEQ multiplex PCR; TCRdb has only the in-frame clones, and not every one. This table has 41,000 or so clones, around 86% appearing once. This chain uses TRBV21-1 with TRBJ1-2. TRBV21-1 is marked as a pseudogene. Sequences were derived from peripheral blood, sampled before any cancer treatment. The sequence derives from a woman aged 18-49 years with stage III lung adenocarcinoma. CDR3 nucleotides: TGTGCCAGCAGCGAAAAGCTTCCCAAAAAAACTTATGGCTACACCTTC. Translated, it gives CASSEKLPKKTYGYTF.